These 29 T cell receptor beta chains were all obtained from the same sample, sequenced in a study of cytomegalovirus exposure and HLA in healthy donors. The PCR had 60 Vbeta and 13 Jbeta primers. The method was immunoSEQ multiplex PCR; TCRdb's version includes in-frame clones alone and lacks a portion of them. Of about 140,000 clones in the sample, 80% were seen once. Sequenced input: PBMCs. The receptors shown here come from a man aged 35 to 55 in good health and CMV-seronegative.

A note on this clone: An end of the junction differs from the germline gene, which may be a read error. The J gene is TRBJ2-5, the V gene TRBV7-7; TRBD2 is a possible D gene (7 bases). Germline CDR1 reads SSHAT; CDR2 reads FNYEAQ (reference sequence). This CDR3 contains 15 residues. CDR3 nucleotides: TGTGCTAGCAGCTTAGGGGGGGGGTCGGGCGAGACCCAGTACTTC. Translated: CASSLGGGSGETQYF.

This clone was seen a single time. Germline and junction disagree at one end, which may indicate a read error. This chain connects TRBV7-7 to TRBJ2-1; tentatively, D is TRBD2 (6 bases). The CDR3 is made up of 16 amino acids. Germline V gene data show CDR1 as SSHAT and CDR2 as FNYEAQ (reference sequence). CDR3 sequence reads: CASSLAVQSSYNEQFF. CDR3 DNA: TGTGCTAGCAGCTTAGCGGTACAGAGCTCCTACAATGAGCAGTTCTTC.

The chain recombines TRBV25-1 with TRBJ1-4, with a possible D match to TRBD1 (5 bases). CDR3 length: 13 amino acids. Germline CDR1 MGHDK, CDR2 SYGVNS. Between the trimmed V and J ends, which lost 5 bases and 3 bases, there was a span of 7 bases. The CDR3, as DNA: TGTGCCAGCAGTTTCAGGGCTAATGAAAAACTGTTTTTT. Encoded protein: CASSFRANEKLFF.

V and J are TRBV5-1 and TRBJ2-2; 8 nucleotides line up with TRBD2. The CDR3 loop spans 16 amino acids. The V and J ends lost 4 bases and 1 base, in that order; junction bases with no gene match: 6. Germline assignment: CDR1 SGHRS and CDR2 YFSETQ. CDR3 sequence (DNA): TGCGCCAGCAGCCAAGCGGGGGTTATGAACACCGGGGAGCTGTTTTTT. It encodes CASSQAGVMNTGELFF.

This chain connects TRBV20-1 to TRBJ1-2; a possible D gene is TRBD1 (6 bases). The CDR3 runs to 11 residues. CDR1 DFQATT and CDR2 SNEGSKA come from the germline V gene (reference sequence). V gave up 6 bases and J gave up 7 bases, with 12 bases separating them. The CDR3 DNA reads as TGCAGTGCCACAGGGTTGAGTGGCTACACCTTC. Amino acid sequence: CSATGLSGYTF.

The chain joins TRBV7-8 to TRBJ1-1; no definite D call. Germline assignment: CDR1 SGHVS and CDR2 FQNEAQ. The CDR3 extends over 14 amino acids. The ends were cut back, 5 bases at V and 0 bases at J, with 10 bases in the middle. CDR3 loop: CASSLLTLNTEAFF. The CDR3 nucleotides read TGTGCCAGCAGCCTTTTGACTCTGAACACTGAAGCTTTCTTT.

There are a few counts of this clone. This rearrangement joins TRBV6-4 to TRBJ2-2, with D unresolved. Germline V gives CDR1 MRHNA, CDR2 SNTAGT. V lost 0 bases and J lost 4, with 9 bases in between. The CDR3 is 15 amino acids. The CDR3 loop is CASSDSRHSTGELFF. CDR3 sequence (DNA): TGTGCCAGCAGTGACTCGAGACACTCCACCGGGGAGCTGTTTTTT.

The rearrangement links TRBV14 to TRBJ1-6; D remains ambiguous. The CDR3 runs 17 residues. Germline CDR1 reads SGHDN; CDR2 reads FVKESK. V lost 0 bases and J 9 bases, leaving 18 bases between the germline ends. The CDR3 bases are TGTGCCAGCAGCCAAGAGAGGAAAACGCCGTTGGGTTCACCCCTCCACTTT. It encodes CASSQERKTPLGSPLHF. Variable domain in full (rest from reference TRBV14 and TRBJ1-6): EAGVTQFPSHSVIEKGQTVTLRCDPISGHDNLYWYRRVMGKEIKFLLHFVKESKQDESGMPNNRFLAERTGGTYSTLKVQPAELEDSGVYFCASSQERKTPLGSPLHFGNGTRLTVT.

The chain is built from TRBV5-1 and TRBJ2-2; D is perhaps TRBD2 (6 bases). The V end lost 0 bases, the J end lost 5 bases, and 14 bases lay between the germline ends. The CDR3 is 16 amino acids. Germline assignment: CDR1 SGHRS and CDR2 YFSETQ. The DNA for the CDR3 is TGCGCCAGCAGCTTGGGGACCTCCGGGGGAACCGGGGAGCTGTTTTTT. Amino acid sequence: CASSLGTSGGTGELFF.

V is TRBV27 and J is TRBJ1-2; tentative D call: TRBD1 (5 bases). Germline CDR1 and CDR2: MNHEY and SMNVEV (reference sequence). V was clipped by 7 bases and J by 4 bases, with 16 bases between them. This CDR3 has 14 amino acids. CDR3 coding DNA: TGTGCCAGCACCCGTTCGGGGGGAGCCTATGGCTACACCTTC. Protein sequence: CASTRSGGAYGYTF.

The chain couples TRBV29-1 to TRBJ1-5; 9 bases are shared with TRBD1. Germline V lookup: CDR1 SQVTM, CDR2 ANQGSEA. Losses at the gene ends were 6 bases for V and 7 bases for J; bases not matched to a gene: 7. There are 13 residues in the CDR3. DNA for the CDR3: TGCAGCGTCGGACAGGGGAAGTACCAGCCCCAGCATTTT. Translated, it gives CSVGQGKYQPQHF.

The chain joins TRBV9 to TRBJ1-1, with 10 bases lining up with TRBD1. This CDR3 comprises 15 residues. The ends lost 3 bases at V and 2 bases at J; junction bases unmatched: 4. CDR1 is SGDLS and CDR2 is YYNGEE in the germline V gene. For the CDR3, the DNA is TGTGCCAGCAGCGCGACAGGGGGCGCCAACACTGAAGCTTTCTTT. This encodes CASSATGGANTEAFF.

This clone was observed a few times. Additional DNA sequences in this sample encode the identical CDR3. V and J are TRBV5-1 and TRBJ1-1; D may be TRBD1 (6 bases). In germline, CDR1 is SGHRS, CDR2 YFSETQ. V gave up 4 bases and J gave up 5 bases, with 12 bases separating them. This CDR3 spans 13 amino acids. CDR3 DNA sequence: TGCGCCAGCAGCCTGACAGGTGGAACTGAAGCTTTCTTT. Residues: CASSLTGGTEAFF.

Concerning this clone itself: The same CDR3 arises from other DNA sequences in this sample as well. Here the CDR3 DNA reads TGTGCCAGCAGTTACTTAAGGGGAAACACTGAAGCTTTCTTT. It encodes CASSYLRGNTEAFF. This sequence joins TRBV6-5 and TRBJ1-1, with D perhaps matching TRBD1 (5 bases). From germline, CDR1 is MNHEY and CDR2 SVGAGI. V was shortened by 1 base and J by 2 bases, with 8 bases between the two germline ends. CDR3 length: 14 amino acids.

The chain links TRBV14 to TRBJ2-5; 7 nucleotides match TRBD2. CDR3 length: 17 amino acids. J lost 5 bases, V lost 0 bases, and 12 bases had no gene match. Germline values: CDR1 SGHDN, CDR2 FVKESK. Here the CDR3 reads CASSQENGGRRGETQYF. CDR3 nucleotide sequence: TGTGCCAGCAGCCAAGAGAATGGGGGTAGGCGGGGGGAGACCCAGTACTTC.

This chain joins TRBV7-2 and TRBJ1-1, with a weak D call TRBD1 (6 bases). V was clipped by 0 bases and J by 10 bases, with 12 bases between them. The CDR3 has 13 residues. Per the germline V gene, CDR1 is SGHTA and CDR2 is FQGNSA. The CDR3 nucleotides read TGTGCCAGCAGCTTAGCGCCAGGGGCATCAGCTTTCTTT. This gives the protein CASSLAPGASAFF.

The rearrangement uses TRBV19 and TRBJ1-4; D unresolved. Per germline, CDR1 LNHDA and CDR2 SQIVND (reference sequence). Trimming removed 2 bases from V and 8 bases from J, with 6 bases in between. The CDR3 extends over 12 amino acids. The CDR3 sequence: CASSIRGEKLFF. The CDR3 coding sequence is TGTGCCAGTAGTATACGAGGGGAAAAACTGTTTTTT.

For this clone: At the DNA level, this CDR3 is encoded by other sequences in the same sample as well. The chain couples TRBV6-5 to TRBJ1-6; 8 bases fit TRBD1. V gave up 5 bases and J gave up 10 bases; unmatched junction bases: 7. The CDR3 consists of 14 residues. Germline V gene sequence: CDR1 MNHEY, CDR2 SVGAGI. The CDR3 here is CASSGQGAVSPLHF. CDR3 sequence (DNA): TGTGCCAGCAGTGGACAGGGAGCGGTGTCACCCCTCCACTTT.

The J gene is TRBJ2-2, the V gene TRBV7-9; D is possibly TRBD1 (6 bases). There are 15 residues in the CDR3. Trimming left V 5 bases short and J 1 base short, with 11 bases between. The germline V gene encodes CDR1 SEHNR and CDR2 FQNEAQ (reference sequence). In nucleotides, the CDR3 is TGTGCCAGCAGCCCGACAGGTGGGAACACCGGGGAGCTGTTTTTT. Its protein product is CASSPTGGNTGELFF. Full variable domain (outside the CDR3, taken from reference TRBV7-9 and TRBJ2-2): DTGVSQNPRHKITKRGQNVTFRCDPISEHNRLYWYRQTLGQGPEFLTYFQNEAQLEKSRLLSDRFSAERPKGSFSTLEIQRTEQGDSAMYLCASSPTGGNTGELFFGEGSRLTVL.

Written as DNA, the CDR3 is TGTGCCAGCAGCAGTAAACAGGCTCCAAGAGAAAAACTGTTTTTT. Translated, it gives CASSSKQAPREKLFF. V and J are TRBV6-1 and TRBJ1-4; perhaps TRBD1 as D (5 bases). The CDR3 sequence is 15 residues long. Trimming stripped 6 bases from V and 8 bases from J, with 19 bases between. CDR1 and CDR2 from the germline V gene are MNHNS and SASEGT.

The chain links TRBV18 to TRBJ1-1; D remains unclear. V gave up 2 bases and J gave up 4 bases, with 8 bases separating them. CDR1 KGHSH and CDR2 LQKENI come from the germline V gene. The CDR3 runs to 13 residues. This chain's CDR3 is CASSPEDSTEAFF. CDR3 coding DNA: TGTGCCAGCTCACCAGAGGACTCCACTGAAGCTTTCTTT.

The rearrangement joins TRBV9 to TRBJ2-2; D is possibly TRBD2 (5 bases). V lost 2 bases to trimming and J lost 3 bases, with 14 bases between them. Germline V gives CDR1 SGDLS, CDR2 YYNGEE. The CDR3 length is 16 residues. The CDR3 protein is CASSVGLRGYTGELFF. Here the CDR3 DNA reads TGTGCCAGCAGCGTTGGACTTCGGGGTTACACCGGGGAGCTGTTTTTT.

The chain joins TRBV7-7 to TRBJ2-7, with 12 bases matching TRBD1. V trimming: 5 bases; J trimming: 3 bases; junction bases outside the gene matches: 5. From germline, CDR1 is SSHAT and CDR2 FNYEAQ (reference sequence). This CDR3 has 15 amino acids. The CDR3 region is CASSPGTGGDYEQYF. The CDR3 bases are TGTGCCAGCAGCCCCGGGACAGGGGGCGACTACGAGCAGTACTTC.

The V call is TRBV29-1, the J call TRBJ1-1; D gene unclear. Germline CDR1 SQVTM, CDR2 ANQGSEA. The V and J ends lost 4 bases and 7 bases respectively, with 10 bases between them. The CDR3 is 11 amino acids. The DNA for the CDR3 is TGCAGCGTTGCGCCTGTCGGTGAAGCTTTCTTT. Translation gives CSVAPVGEAFF.

V and J are TRBV30 and TRBJ1-1; the D gene is possibly TRBD1 (5 bases). CDR1 is GTSNPN, CDR2 SVGIG, per germline (reference sequence). V dropped 0 bases and J dropped 1 base, with 15 bases sitting between them. The CDR3 sequence is 16 residues long. CDR3 bases: TGTGCCTGGAGTGTAACCGGAAAAGGGGCGAACACTGAAGCTTTCTTT. It yields the protein CAWSVTGKGANTEAFF.

This clone has more than one count but fewer than ten. V and J are TRBV7-9 and TRBJ1-1; D gene ambiguous. Germline V CDR1 and CDR2: SEHNR, FQNEAQ (reference sequence). V was pared by 4 bases and J by 0 bases, with 6 bases between. This CDR3 region has 13 residues. CDR3 loop: CASSYDMNTEAFF. In nucleotides, the CDR3 is TGTGCCAGCAGCTACGACATGAACACTGAAGCTTTCTTT. Full variable domain (rest looked up from reference TRBV7-9 and TRBJ1-1): DTGVSQNPRHKITKRGQNVTFRCDPISEHNRLYWYRQTLGQGPEFLTYFQNEAQLEKSRLLSDRFSAERPKGSFSTLEIQRTEQGDSAMYLCASSYDMNTEAFFGQGTRLTVV.

The table lists this clone with a few counts. The chain's CDR3 is CASSLEGDRTQPQHF. CDR3 sequence (DNA): TGCGCCAGCAGCTTGGAGGGGGACAGGACTCAGCCCCAGCATTTT. The V and J genes are TRBV5-1 and TRBJ1-5, with 8 nucleotides matching TRBD1. Germline V CDR1 and CDR2: SGHRS, YFSETQ. V was pared by 0 bases and J by 6 bases, with 5 bases of the junction left unmatched. This CDR3 is built from 15 residues. The whole variable domain, filled in from reference TRBV5-1 and TRBJ1-5, reads KAGVTQTPRYLIKTRGQQVTLSCSPISGHRSVSWYQQTPGQGLQFLFEYFSETQRNKGNFPGRFSGRQFSNSRSEMNVSTLELGDSALYLCASSLEGDRTQPQHFGDGTRLSIL.

The chain joins TRBV5-5 to TRBJ1-6, with 7 bases fitting TRBD1. The germline CDR1 and CDR2 sequences are SGHKS and YYEKEE (reference sequence). J gave up 6 bases and V 2 bases, and 11 bases lay outside the gene matches. The CDR3 is 17 amino acids. This chain's CDR3 is CASSLFFPGQPNSPLHF. The CDR3 bases are TGTGCCAGCAGCTTATTTTTTCCGGGACAGCCTAATTCACCCCTCCACTTT.

V and J are TRBV11-2 and TRBJ2-5, with D possibly being TRBD1 (7 bases). The V gene lost 3 bases and the J gene lost 9 bases, with 11 bases spanning the gap. The CDR3 contains 12 residues. CDR1 SGHAT and CDR2 FQNNGV come from the germline V gene. The CDR3: CASSFQGEAQYF. The CDR3 nucleotides are TGTGCCAGCAGCTTCCAGGGGGAGGCCCAGTACTTC.